This record covers a single T cell receptor beta chain. The antigen is not known. Libraries were prepared by immunoSEQ multiplex PCR; TCRdb keeps only in-frame clonotypes and omits some of them. The data hold some 96,000 clones, with 80% to 95% observed a single time. Germline V gene sequence: CDR1 SGHTA, CDR2 FQGNSA. With V trimmed by 4 bases and J by 7 bases, 13 bases remained unmatched. The CDR3 is 16 residues long. Each of the patients experienced relapse following autologous stem cell transplantation, and their brentuximab vedotin exposure differed. The sample is drawn from a study of PD-1 blockade in classical Hodgkin lymphoma. General observations from the study: Reported findings placed baseline TCR diversity lower in newly diagnosed patients (compared with healthy donors).

The sequence derives from a human donor with classical Hodgkin lymphoma. The V call is TRBV7-2, the J call TRBJ2-1; 7 bases line up with TRBD2. Sequences were derived from peripheral blood mononuclear cells (PBMCs), sampled at baseline. The CDR3 region has the DNA TGTGCCAGCAGCTCCCCCCAGGGCGGGAGCGGAAATGAGCAGTTCTTC. Its protein is CASSSPQGGSGNEQFF.